Listed below are T cell receptor beta chains from one sample, sequenced in a study of shared clonotypes between healthy human individuals. Clones were sequenced by immunoSEQ multiplex PCR, and TCRdb holds only the in-frame ones, with some missing. The sample gives fewer than 550,000 clones, roughly 79% of which show up once; about 12% is in the top ten. Material for sequencing was PBMCs. All receptors derive from a woman aged 40 to 55 in good health. Some clones in this sample may be carry-over from other donors' samples. CDR3s include the opening cysteine and the closing phenylalanine or tryptophan. The D gene is left open where the match is weak. Not every row has a clone size; where given, it reads once, few, many or a size class.

d_call	v_call	clone_size	j_call	cdr3_aa	cdr3_nt
.	TRBV19	few	TRBJ1-1	CASSISEGIEAFF	TGTGCCAGTAGTATTTCAGAAGGGATTGAAGCTTTCTTT
.	TRBV23-1	.	TRBJ2-7	CASSRDGPGRIYEQYF	TGCGCCAGCAGTCGGGACGGGCCGGGACGGATCTACGAGCAGTACTTC
.	TRBV6-4	.	TRBJ2-3	CASSARGGADTQYF	TGTGCCAGCAGTGCCAGGGGAGGCGCAGATACGCAGTATTTT
TRBD1	TRBV5-5	once	TRBJ2-5	CASSSAPRQGGETQYF	TGTGCCAGCAGCTCTGCTCCACGACAGGGGGGAGAGACCCAGTACTTC
.	TRBV4-1	.	TRBJ1-4	CASSQGRGTNEKLFF	TGCGCCAGCAGCCAAGGAAGGGGAACTAATGAAAAACTGTTTTTT
.	TRBV5-4	.	TRBJ2-5	CASSSRTGGLRQETQYF	TGTGCCAGCAGCTCACGGACGGGGGGCCTTCGCCAAGAGACCCAGTACTTC
TRBD2	TRBV7-9	once	TRBJ2-7	CASSFPGGSYEQYF	TGTGCCAGCAGCTTCCCGGGGGGCTCCTACGAGCAGTACTTC
.	TRBV30	.	TRBJ1-2	CAWSVDWGHGYTF	TGTGCCTGGAGTGTTGATTGGGGGCATGGCTACACCTTC
.	TRBV7-9	.	TRBJ1-1	CASSLGVTGGTEAFF	TGTGCCAGCAGCTTAGGAGTCACCGGGGGCACTGAAGCTTTCTTT
TRBD1	TRBV6-6	few	TRBJ2-3	CASSPRTGATDTQYF	TGTGCCAGCAGTCCCCGGACAGGGGCGACAGATACGCAGTATTTT
TRBD1	TRBV7-2	.	TRBJ1-2	CASRPTGQDGYTF	TGTGCCAGCAGGCCGACAGGGCAGGATGGCTACACCTTC
TRBD1	TRBV11-2	.	TRBJ2-5	CASSSTQGAYGETQYF	TGTGCCAGCAGCTCAACCCAGGGGGCTTATGGGGAGACCCAGTACTTC
TRBD2	TRBV6-1	.	TRBJ2-1	CASSVLAGGDEQFF	TGTGCCAGCAGTGTATTAGCGGGAGGCGATGAGCAGTTCTTC
.	TRBV7-9	.	TRBJ1-4	CASSSPSGGREKLFF	TGTGCCAGCAGCTCCCCTTCCGGGGGACGAGAAAAACTGTTTTTT
.	TRBV6-5	.	TRBJ2-7	CASSYPRGYEQYF	TGTGCCAGCAGTTACCCCCGTGGCTACGAGCAGTACTTC
.	TRBV18	few	TRBJ1-1	CASSPWGEMNTEAFF	TGTGCCAGCTCACCGTGGGGCGAGATGAACACTGAAGCTTTCTTT
.	TRBV7-9	few	TRBJ1-5	CASSLEGGHQPQHF	TGTGCCAGCAGCTTAGAGGGGGGACATCAGCCCCAGCATTTT
.	TRBV29-1	.	TRBJ2-1	CSVGIVNEQFF	TGCAGCGTTGGGATTGTCAATGAGCAGTTCTTC
.	TRBV18	.	TRBJ1-2	CASSPDAVYGYTF	TGTGCCAGCTCACCAGATGCTGTCTATGGCTACACCTTC
.	TRBV11-2	.	TRBJ2-7	CASSMDAGRGEQYF	TGTGCCAGCAGCATGGACGCAGGGCGGGGCGAGCAGTACTTC
TRBD1	TRBV7-8	.	TRBJ1-5	CASSLEVQGDNQPQHF	TGTGCCAGCAGCTTAGAAGTGCAGGGGGACAATCAGCCCCAGCATTTT
.	TRBV7-6	.	TRBJ2-7	CASSFSGVAVEQYF	TGTGCCAGCAGTTTCTCGGGAGTGGCAGTCGAGCAGTACTTC
TRBD2	TRBV6-6	.	TRBJ2-5	CASSSSGTETQYF	TGTGCCAGCAGTTCCAGCGGGACGGAGACCCAGTACTTC